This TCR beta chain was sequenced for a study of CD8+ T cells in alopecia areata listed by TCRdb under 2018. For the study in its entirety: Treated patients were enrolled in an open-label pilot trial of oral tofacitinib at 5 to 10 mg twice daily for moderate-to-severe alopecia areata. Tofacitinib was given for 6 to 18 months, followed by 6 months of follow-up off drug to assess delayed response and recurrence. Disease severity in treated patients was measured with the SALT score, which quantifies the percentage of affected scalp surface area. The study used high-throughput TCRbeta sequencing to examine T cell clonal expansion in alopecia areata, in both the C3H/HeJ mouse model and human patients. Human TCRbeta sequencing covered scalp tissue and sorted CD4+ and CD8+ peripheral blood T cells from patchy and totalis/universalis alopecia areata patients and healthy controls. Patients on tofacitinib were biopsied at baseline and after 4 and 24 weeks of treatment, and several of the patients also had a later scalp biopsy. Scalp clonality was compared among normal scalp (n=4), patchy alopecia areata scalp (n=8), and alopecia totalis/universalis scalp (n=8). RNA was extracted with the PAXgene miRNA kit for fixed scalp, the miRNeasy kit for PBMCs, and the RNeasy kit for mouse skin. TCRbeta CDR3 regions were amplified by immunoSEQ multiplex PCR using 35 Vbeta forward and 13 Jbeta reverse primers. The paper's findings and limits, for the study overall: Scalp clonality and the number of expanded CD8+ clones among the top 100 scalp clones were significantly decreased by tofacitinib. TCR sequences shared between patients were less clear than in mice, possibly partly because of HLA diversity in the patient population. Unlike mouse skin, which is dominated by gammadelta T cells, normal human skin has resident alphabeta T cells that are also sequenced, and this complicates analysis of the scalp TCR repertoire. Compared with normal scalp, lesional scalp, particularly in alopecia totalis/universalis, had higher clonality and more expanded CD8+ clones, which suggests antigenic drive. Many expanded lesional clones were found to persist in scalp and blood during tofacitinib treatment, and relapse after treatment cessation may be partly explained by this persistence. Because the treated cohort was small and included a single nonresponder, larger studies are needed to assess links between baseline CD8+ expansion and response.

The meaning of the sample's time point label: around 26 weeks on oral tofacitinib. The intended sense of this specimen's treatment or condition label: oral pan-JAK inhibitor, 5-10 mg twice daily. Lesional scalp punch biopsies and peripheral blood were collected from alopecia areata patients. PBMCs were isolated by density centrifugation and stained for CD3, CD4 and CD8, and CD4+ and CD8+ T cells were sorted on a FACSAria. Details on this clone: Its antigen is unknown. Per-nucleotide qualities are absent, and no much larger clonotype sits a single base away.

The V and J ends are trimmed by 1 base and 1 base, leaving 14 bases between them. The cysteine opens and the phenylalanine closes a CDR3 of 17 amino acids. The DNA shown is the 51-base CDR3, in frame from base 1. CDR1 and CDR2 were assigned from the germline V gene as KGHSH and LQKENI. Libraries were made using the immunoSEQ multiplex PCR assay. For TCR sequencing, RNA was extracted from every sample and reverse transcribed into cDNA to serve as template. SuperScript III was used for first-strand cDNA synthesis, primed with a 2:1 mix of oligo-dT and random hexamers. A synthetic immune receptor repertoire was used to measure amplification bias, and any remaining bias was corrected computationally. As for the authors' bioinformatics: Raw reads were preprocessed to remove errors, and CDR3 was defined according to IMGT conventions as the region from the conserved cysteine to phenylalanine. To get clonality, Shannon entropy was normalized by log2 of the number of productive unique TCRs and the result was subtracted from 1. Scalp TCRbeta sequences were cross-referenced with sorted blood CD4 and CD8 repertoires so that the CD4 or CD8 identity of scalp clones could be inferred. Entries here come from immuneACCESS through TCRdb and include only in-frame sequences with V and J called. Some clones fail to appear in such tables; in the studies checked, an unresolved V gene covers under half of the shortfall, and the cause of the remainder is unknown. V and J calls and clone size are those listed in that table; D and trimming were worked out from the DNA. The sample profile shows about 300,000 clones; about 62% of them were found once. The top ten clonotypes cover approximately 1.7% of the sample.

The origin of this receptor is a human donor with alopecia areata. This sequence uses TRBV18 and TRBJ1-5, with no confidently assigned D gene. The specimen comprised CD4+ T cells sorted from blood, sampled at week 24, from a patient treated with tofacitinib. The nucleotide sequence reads TGTGCCAGCTCACCACTGGCCCCCGCGGGAAGCAATCAGCCCCAGCATTTT. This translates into CASSPLAPAGSNQPQHF.